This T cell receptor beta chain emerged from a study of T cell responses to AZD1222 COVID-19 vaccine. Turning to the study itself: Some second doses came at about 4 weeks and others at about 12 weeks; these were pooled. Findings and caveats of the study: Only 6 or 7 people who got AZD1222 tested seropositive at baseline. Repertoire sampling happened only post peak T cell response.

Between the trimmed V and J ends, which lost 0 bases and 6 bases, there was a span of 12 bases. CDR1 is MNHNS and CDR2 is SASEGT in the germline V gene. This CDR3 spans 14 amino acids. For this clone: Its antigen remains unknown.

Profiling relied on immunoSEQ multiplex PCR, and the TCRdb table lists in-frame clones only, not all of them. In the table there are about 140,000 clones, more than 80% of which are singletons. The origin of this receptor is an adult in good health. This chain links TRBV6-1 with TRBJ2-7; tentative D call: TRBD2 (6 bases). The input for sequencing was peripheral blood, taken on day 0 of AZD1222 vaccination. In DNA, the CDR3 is TGTGCCAGCAGTGAAGCGGTCCTGGAGGGCGAGCAGTACTTC. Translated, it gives CASSEAVLEGEQYF.